This T cell receptor beta chain emerged from a study of neurological immune-mediated disorders. This CDR3 region has 17 residues. Germline values: CDR1 SGHRS, CDR2 YFSETQ. Using its own MiXCR run on the 5' RACE reads, TCRdb lists one record per CDR3 protein. The sample has about 24,000 distinct CDR3 sequences; roughly an eighth are singletons. As to this clonotype: One junction end does not reproduce the germline sequence, and a read error may be involved.

This chain joins TRBV5-1 and TRBJ2-3; D might be TRBD2 (6 bases). The sequencing sample was made of PBMCs. The TCR sequence derives from a woman in her forties with HTLV-1-associated myelopathy (HAM/TSP). In DNA, the CDR3 is TGCGCCAGCCGACTAGGCCTCACCTTGTCTAGCACATATACGCAGTATTTT. Its protein product is CASRLGLTLSSTYTQYF.